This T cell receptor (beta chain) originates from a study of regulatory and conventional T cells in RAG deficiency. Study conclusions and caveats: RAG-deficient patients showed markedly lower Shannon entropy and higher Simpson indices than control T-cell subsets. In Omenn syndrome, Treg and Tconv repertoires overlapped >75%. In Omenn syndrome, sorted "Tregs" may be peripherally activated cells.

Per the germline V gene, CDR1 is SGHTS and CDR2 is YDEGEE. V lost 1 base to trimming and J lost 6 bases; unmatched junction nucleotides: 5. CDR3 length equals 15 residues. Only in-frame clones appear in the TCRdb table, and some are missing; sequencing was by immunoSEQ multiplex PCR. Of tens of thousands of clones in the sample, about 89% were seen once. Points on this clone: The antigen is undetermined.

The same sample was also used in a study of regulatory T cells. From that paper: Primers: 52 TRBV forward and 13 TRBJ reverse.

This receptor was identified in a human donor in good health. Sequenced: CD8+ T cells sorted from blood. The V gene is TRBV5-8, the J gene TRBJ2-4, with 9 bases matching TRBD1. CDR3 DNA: TGTGCCAGCAGCTTGAATCGGGACAGGGCAAACATTCAGTACTTC. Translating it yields CASSLNRDRANIQYF.